This T cell receptor beta chain emerged from a study of cytomegalovirus exposure and HLA in healthy donors. General study results and limits: More clonal expansion characterized HLA-associated TCR beta chains than equally common others in a later analysis. TCR beta sequences reportedly predicted most subjects' HLA-A and HLA-B alleles accurately. It was only CMV serostatus that was available as immune exposure information. Later work associated more than 15,000 TCR beta sequences with HLA alleles at 0.05 false discovery rate.

In regard to this clone: Its antigen is not known.

A multiplex PCR was run with 60 Vbeta primers and 13 Jbeta primers. Assay used: immunoSEQ multiplex PCR; TCRdb lists only in-frame clones, some missing. The repertoire holds about 140,000 clones, with 8.5% to 10% as singletons. The germline V gene has CDR1 SGHRS and CDR2 YFSETQ. This CDR3 comprises 13 residues. Trimming shortened V by 3 bases and J by 5 bases, and 11 bases separated the two germline ends. The receptor was derived from a man aged 50 to 60 in good health and CMV-seronegative. The V call is TRBV5-1, the J call TRBJ1-1; possible D gene TRBD1, 5 bases. The sequenced material came from PBMCs. The CDR3 protein is CASSYSGGTEAFF. The CDR3 DNA reads as TGCGCCAGCAGCTACAGCGGGGGGACTGAAGCTTTCTTT.